The entry below describes one TCR beta chain. Its antigen remains unidentified. The record has no base qualities; no much larger clone is one base away. TRIzol reagent was used to extract blood RNA from unsorted whole blood, while the DNeasy Blood & Tissue kit provided the germline DNA. At the time of sampling, the patients were treatment-naive and had chronic HBV infection. Before surgery, 3.5 to 4 milliliters of peripheral blood were drawn into K2EDTA tubes. Using a constant-region primer and ProtoScript II reverse transcriptase, TCRbeta-specific cDNA was reverse-transcribed from approximately 0.55 ug total RNA. Construction of the TCRbeta libraries relied on three nested rounds of multiplex PCR, following a slightly modified ARM-PCR procedure. Multiplex TRBV1-TRBV30 forward primers and a Cbeta reverse primer were used in the first two PCR rounds, each of which was run for 10 to 11 cycles. Sample barcodes and Illumina adapters were added in a final 25-cycle PCR using Deep VentR polymerase. Before sequencing, amplicons between 200 and 500 bp were purified from gel using a QIAquick gel extraction kit. TCRbeta amplicons were sequenced on an Illumina HiSeq 2500 with 250-bp paired-end reads. Regarding the original processing steps: Reads were quality-trimmed with Trimmomatic v0.33, and paired reads were merged with FLASH v1.2.11 to recover full CDR3 sequences. MiGEC v1.2.1b assigned V, D and J germline segments to the rearranged TCRbeta sequences. Clonotype statistics, along with Shannon-Wiener diversity indices, were calculated using VDJtools v1.0.0. To cut down on sampling bias, every analysis after diversity analysis relied on just the 250 most abundant clonotypes from each sample. The raw public reads went through TCRdb reprocessing: fastp at Q25, MiXCR clone calling, in-frame beta chains kept. Each entry is one CDR3 protein sequence, shown with its most common DNA and genes. V and J calls and clone size were set by TCRdb, not the authors. For this sample the table gives 200,000 or so distinct CDR3 sequences, of which 65% were detected only once. Clones ranked in the top ten supply approximately 7% of the sample.

This sample was included in a study of tumor-infiltrating lymphocytes in primary liver carcinoma (TCRdb year 2017). With respect to the entire study: Between late 2015 and March 2016, a handful of patients in China with histopathologically diagnosed primary liver carcinoma had surgical resection. The five patients, three men and two women aged 30 to 69 years, had hepatocellular carcinoma (four) or combined HCC and intrahepatic cholangiocarcinoma (one). A total of approximately 35 specimens from 5 patients underwent TCRbeta repertoire sequencing, comprising around 25 tumor regions, 5 adjacent noncancerous liver tissues and 5 peripheral blood samples. High reproducibility was observed for the technical replicate repertoires, with mean shared-clone rates approximately 0.9 and correlation coefficients above 0.95. For each liver tumor, the study sampled five regions along with adjacent normal tissue and blood, and applied TCRbeta repertoire sequencing, expression microarrays and whole-exome sequencing. The tumors of the five patients were staged as T1-T3 N0M0, with maximum diameters ranging from roughly 4 to 10 cm. Each sample produced roughly 3.65 to 8 million productive TCRbeta reads, and read depth showed no significant difference between tissue types. Overall study outcomes, separate from this receptor: Pairs of tumor regions showed greater repertoire overlap (mean around 36%) than tumor-adjacent pairs (approximately 17%) or tumor-blood pairs (about 14%), which is consistent with antigen-driven expansion. Comparison of CD4+ and CD8+ T cell repertoires was precluded by the use of bulk unsorted samples. Compared with blood, tumors had a significantly larger share of the repertoire taken up by the top 250 clones (p = 0.039). The study included only four to six patients, and the authors note findings should be validated in a larger study. Only the TCR beta chain was sequenced, so true repertoire diversity is likely underestimated because unpaired alpha chains were not captured.

Inclusive of the bounding cysteine and phenylalanine, the CDR3 is 14 residues long. The retained sequence is limited to the CDR3, 42 bases, with the frame set at the first base. The junction carries 17 bases between V and J, which are trimmed by 2 bases and 7 bases respectively. Per the germline V gene (reference sequence), DFQATT is the CDR1 and SNEGSKA is the CDR2. The chain uses TRBV20-1 and TRBJ1-1, and TRBD1 may be the D gene, going by 6 matching bases. The sequencing input was peripheral blood. The receptor comes from a woman aged 55-69 years with primary liver carcinoma and hepatitis B virus infection. The CDR3 loop reads CSARPLIGGFEAFF. The DNA reads TGCAGTGCTAGACCCCTCATAGGGGGGTTTGAAGCTTTCTTT.